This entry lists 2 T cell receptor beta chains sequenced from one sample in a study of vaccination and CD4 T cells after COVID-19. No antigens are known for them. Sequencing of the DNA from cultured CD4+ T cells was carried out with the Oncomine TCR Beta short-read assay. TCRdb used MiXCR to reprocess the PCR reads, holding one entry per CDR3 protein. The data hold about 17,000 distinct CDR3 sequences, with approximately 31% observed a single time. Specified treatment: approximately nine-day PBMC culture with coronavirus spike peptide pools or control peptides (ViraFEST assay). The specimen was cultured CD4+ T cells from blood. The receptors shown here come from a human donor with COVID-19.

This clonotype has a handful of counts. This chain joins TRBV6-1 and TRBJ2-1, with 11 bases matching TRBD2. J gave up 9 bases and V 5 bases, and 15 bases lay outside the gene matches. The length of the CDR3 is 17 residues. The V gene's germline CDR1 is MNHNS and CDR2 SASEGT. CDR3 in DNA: TGTGCCAGCAGTACACGTTTTAGCGGGGGGGCCCTACGTGAGCAGTTCTTC. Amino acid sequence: CASSTRFSGGALREQFF.

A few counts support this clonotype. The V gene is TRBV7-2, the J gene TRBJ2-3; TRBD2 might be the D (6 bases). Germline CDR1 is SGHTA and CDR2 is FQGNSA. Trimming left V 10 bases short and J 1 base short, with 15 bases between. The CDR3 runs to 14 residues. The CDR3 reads CATSSGAGTDTQYF. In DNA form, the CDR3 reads TGTGCCACCTCTTCGGGAGCCGGCACAGATACGCAGTATTTT.